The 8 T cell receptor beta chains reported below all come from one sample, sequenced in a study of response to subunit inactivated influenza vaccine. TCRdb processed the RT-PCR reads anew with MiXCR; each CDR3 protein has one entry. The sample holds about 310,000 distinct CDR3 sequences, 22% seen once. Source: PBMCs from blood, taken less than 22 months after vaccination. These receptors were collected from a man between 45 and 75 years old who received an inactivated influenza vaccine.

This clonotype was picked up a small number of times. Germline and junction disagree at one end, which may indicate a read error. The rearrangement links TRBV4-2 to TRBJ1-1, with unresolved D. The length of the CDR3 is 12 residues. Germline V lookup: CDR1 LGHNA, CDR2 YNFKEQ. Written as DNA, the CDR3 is TGTGCCAGCAGCCACCGGGAACTAGGCAGCATCTTT. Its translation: CASSHRELGSIF.

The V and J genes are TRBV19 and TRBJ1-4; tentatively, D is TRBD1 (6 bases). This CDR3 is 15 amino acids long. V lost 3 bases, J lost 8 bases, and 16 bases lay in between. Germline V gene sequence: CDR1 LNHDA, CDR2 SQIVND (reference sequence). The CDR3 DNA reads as TGTGCCAGTAGTATCAAGGGGGGGGCCGGCGAAAAACTGTTTTTT. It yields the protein CASSIKGGAGEKLFF.

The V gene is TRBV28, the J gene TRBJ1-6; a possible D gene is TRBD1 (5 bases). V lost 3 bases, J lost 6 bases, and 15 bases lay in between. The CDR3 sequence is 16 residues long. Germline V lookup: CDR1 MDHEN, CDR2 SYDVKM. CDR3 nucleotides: TGTGCCAGCAGTTTCTCCCAAGGGACGGCTAATTCACCCCTCCACTTT. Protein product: CASSFSQGTANSPLHF.

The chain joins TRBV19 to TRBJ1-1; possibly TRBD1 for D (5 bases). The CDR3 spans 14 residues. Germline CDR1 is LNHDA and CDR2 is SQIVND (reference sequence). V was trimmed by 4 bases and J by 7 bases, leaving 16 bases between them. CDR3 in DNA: TGTGCCAGTAGTACTAGGGACCCGCGAGGTGAAGCTTTCTTT. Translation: CASSTRDPRGEAFF.

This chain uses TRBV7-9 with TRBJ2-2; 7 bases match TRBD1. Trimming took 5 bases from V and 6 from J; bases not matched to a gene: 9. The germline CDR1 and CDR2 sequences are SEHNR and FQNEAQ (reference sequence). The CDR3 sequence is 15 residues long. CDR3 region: CASSPRQGRSGELFF. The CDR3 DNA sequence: TGTGCCAGCAGCCCTCGACAGGGCCGGTCCGGGGAGCTGTTTTTT.

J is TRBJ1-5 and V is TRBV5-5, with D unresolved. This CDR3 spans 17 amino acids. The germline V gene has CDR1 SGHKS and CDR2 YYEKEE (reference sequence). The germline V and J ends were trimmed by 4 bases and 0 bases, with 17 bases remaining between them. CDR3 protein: CASSPLGGDGSNQPQHF. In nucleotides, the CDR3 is TGTGCCAGCAGCCCACTCGGAGGCGATGGTAGCAATCAGCCCCAGCATTTT.

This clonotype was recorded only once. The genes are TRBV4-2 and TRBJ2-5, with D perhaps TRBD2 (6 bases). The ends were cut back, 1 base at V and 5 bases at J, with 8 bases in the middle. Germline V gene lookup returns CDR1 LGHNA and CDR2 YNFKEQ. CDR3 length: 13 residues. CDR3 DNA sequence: TGTGCCAGCAGCCAAGGTGCGGGGGAGACCCAGTACTTC. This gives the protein CASSQGAGETQYF.

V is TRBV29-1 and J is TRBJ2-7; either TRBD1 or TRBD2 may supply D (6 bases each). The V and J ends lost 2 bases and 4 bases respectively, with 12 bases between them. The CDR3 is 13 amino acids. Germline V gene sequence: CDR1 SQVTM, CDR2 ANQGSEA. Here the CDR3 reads CSVEKEGTYEQYF. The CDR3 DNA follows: TGCAGCGTTGAAAAGGAGGGGACATACGAGCAGTACTTC.